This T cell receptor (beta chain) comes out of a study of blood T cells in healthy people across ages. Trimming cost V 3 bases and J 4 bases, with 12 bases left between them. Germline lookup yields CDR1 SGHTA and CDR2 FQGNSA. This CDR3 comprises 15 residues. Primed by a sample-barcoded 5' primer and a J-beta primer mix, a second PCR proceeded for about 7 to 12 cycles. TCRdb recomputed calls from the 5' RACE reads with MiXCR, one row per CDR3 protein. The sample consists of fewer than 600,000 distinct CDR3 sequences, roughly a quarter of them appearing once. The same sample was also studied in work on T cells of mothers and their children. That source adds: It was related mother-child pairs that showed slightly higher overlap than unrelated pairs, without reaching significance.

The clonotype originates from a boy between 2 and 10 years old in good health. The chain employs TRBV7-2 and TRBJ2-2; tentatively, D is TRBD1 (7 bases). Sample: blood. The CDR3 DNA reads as TGTGCCAGCAGCTTGCAGGGGGGTAGCACCGGGGAGCTGTTTTTT. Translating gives CASSLQGGSTGELFF.